The 15 T cell receptor beta chains below were found in one sample sequenced in a study of blood T cells in healthy people across ages. Then a second PCR, running roughly 7 to 11 cycles, was carried out with a sample-barcoded 5' primer and a J-beta primer mix. MiXCR was run by TCRdb on the 5' RACE reads, yielding one entry per CDR3 protein. In the table there are 630,000 or so distinct CDR3 sequences, roughly 30% of which are singletons. The sample taken for sequencing was blood. Receptor source: a woman older than 75 in good health.

This clonotype was found many times. The rearrangement joins TRBV7-2 to TRBJ1-2; D ambiguous. Germline V gives CDR1 SGHTA, CDR2 FQGNSA. The CDR3 loop spans 14 amino acids. Trimming took off 1 base at V and 4 bases at J, with 10 bases between the two ends. The CDR3 protein is CASSLEVFGYGYTF. CDR3 nucleotide sequence: TGTGCCAGCAGCTTAGAAGTTTTCGGCTATGGCTACACCTTC.

In its sample, this clonotype was seen many times. The chain is built from TRBV7-2 and TRBJ2-3; 8 nucleotides align to TRBD2. The CDR3 has 15 residues. The ends lost 7 bases at V and 4 bases at J; junction bases unmatched: 10. The V gene's germline CDR1 is SGHTA and CDR2 FQGNSA. CDR3 sequence (DNA): TGTGCCAGCAACCCACTGGTCGGGGGGGCAGATACGCAGTATTTT. This gives the protein CASNPLVGGADTQYF. The complete variable domain, with remaining parts taken from reference TRBV7-2 and TRBJ2-3, reads GAGVSQSPSNKVTEKGKDVELRCDPISGHTALYWYRQSLGQGLEFLIYFQGNSAPDKSGLPSDRFSAERTGGSVSTLTIQRTQQEDSAVYLCASNPLVGGADTQYFGPGTRLTVL.

This clonotype was counted at least ten times. The J gene is TRBJ2-1, the V gene TRBV2; D might be TRBD2 (5 bases). The germline V and J ends were trimmed by 8 bases and 6 bases, with 20 bases remaining between them. From germline, CDR1 is SNHLY and CDR2 FYNNEI. The CDR3 spans 15 residues. Here the CDR3 reads CASSQTTIPGNEQFF. DNA of the CDR3: TGTGCCAGCTCTCAGACTACCATCCCGGGCAATGAGCAGTTCTTC.

The table lists this clonotype with many counts. The gene calls are TRBV20-1 and TRBJ1-1; no reliable D call. The CDR3 is made up of 12 amino acids. Germline V gene sequence: CDR1 DFQATT, CDR2 SNEGSKA (reference sequence). The ends were cut back, 3 bases at V and 7 bases at J, with 12 bases in the middle. This chain's CDR3 is CSASPVYHEAFF. DNA of the CDR3: TGCAGTGCTAGCCCCGTCTACCATGAAGCTTTCTTT.

This clonotype was found a few times. The V call is TRBV30, the J call TRBJ1-5; the D is unclear. Germline V lookup: CDR1 GTSNPN, CDR2 SVGIG (reference sequence). V dropped 1 base and J dropped 4 bases, with 8 bases sitting between them. The CDR3 sequence is 13 residues long. The CDR3 DNA reads TGTGCCTGGAGTGCAGCCAAGAATCAGCCCCAGCATTTT. Its protein product is CAWSAAKNQPQHF. Filled out from reference TRBV30 and TRBJ1-5, the complete variable domain reads SQTIHQWPATLVQPVGSPLSLECTVEGTSNPNLYWYRQAAGRGLQLLFYSVGIGQISSEVPQNLSASRPQDRQFILSSKKLLLSDSGFYLCAWSAAKNQPQHFGDGTRLSIL.

There are many counts of this clonotype. J is TRBJ2-1 and V is TRBV2; the D is unclear. Germline V gene sequence: CDR1 SNHLY, CDR2 FYNNEI. V shed 6 bases and J shed 7 bases, with 4 bases lying between them. This CDR3 has 10 amino acids. The CDR3 loop reads CASRTNEQFF. The DNA for the CDR3 is TGTGCCAGCAGGACAAATGAGCAGTTCTTC. The full variable domain, rest sourced from reference TRBV2 and TRBJ2-1, is EPEVTQTPSHQVTQMGQEVILRCVPISNHLYFYWYRQILGQKVEFLVSFYNNEISEKSEIFDDQFSVERPDGSNFTLKIRSTKLEDSAMYFCASRTNEQFFGPGTRLTVL.

The sample holds many counts of this clonotype. The chain carries TRBV9 and TRBJ1-6, with 9 bases identical to TRBD1. The CDR3 totals 14 residues. CDR1 is SGDLS and CDR2 is YYNGEE in the germline V gene. J was trimmed by 9 bases and V by 3 bases; bases with no gene match: 4. The CDR3 coding sequence is TGTGCCAGCAGCGGCCGGGACAGGGTTTCACCCCTCCACTTT. Amino acid sequence: CASSGRDRVSPLHF.

This clonotype was observed a few times. A much larger clone differs from this one at a single base, so this may be a read error. V is TRBV9 and J is TRBJ2-5, with no clear D. Per the germline V gene, CDR1 is SGDLS and CDR2 is YYNGEE. Trimming stripped 4 bases from V and 5 bases from J, with 12 bases between. CDR3 length: 13 residues. DNA of the CDR3: TGTGCCAGCAGCCCCCGGTTGGTTGAGACCCAGTACTTC. It specifies CASSPRLVETQYF.

This clonotype was seen only once. J is TRBJ2-2 and V is TRBV15; D perhaps matches TRBD2 (5 bases). Trimming stripped 7 bases from V and 5 bases from J, with 14 bases between. In germline, CDR1 is LNHNV, CDR2 YYDKDF (reference sequence). The CDR3 covers 14 residues. The CDR3 protein is CATIGSVGTGELFF. The CDR3 region has the DNA TGTGCCACCATTGGGAGTGTAGGGACCGGGGAGCTGTTTTTT.

Ten or more counts support this clonotype. The rearrangement uses TRBV20-1 and TRBJ2-5; 15 bases fit TRBD2. Germline V gene lookup returns CDR1 DFQATT and CDR2 SNEGSKA (reference sequence). V trimming: 6 bases; J trimming: 5 bases; junction bases outside the gene matches: 16. The CDR3 loop spans 18 amino acids. CDR3 sequence (DNA): TGCAGTGCCACCCACGGACTAGCGGGGGGGCCCGTTAGGGAGACCCAGTACTTC. This sequence encodes CSATHGLAGGPVRETQYF.

The chain combines TRBV6-1 with TRBJ2-4; D possibly corresponds to TRBD2 (7 bases). The J call could be wrong; TRBJ2-7 is a better fit for the DNA end. Germline CDR1 reads MNHNS; CDR2 reads SASEGT. CDR3 size: 18 residues. DNA of the CDR3: TGTGCCAGCAGCCCCGACGAACGAGGGGGGGCACTCATCTACGAGCAGTACTTC. Its translation is CASSPDERGGALIYEQYF.

The V and J genes are TRBV7-3 and TRBJ2-2; 10 bases line up with TRBD2. This CDR3 comprises 15 residues. Unmatched junction bases numbered 3, after V lost 4 bases and J lost 4 bases. Germline V gene sequence: CDR1 SGHTA, CDR2 FQGTGA. The CDR3 DNA reads TGTGCCAGCAGCTCAACTAGCGGGGTCACCGGGGAGCTGTTTTTT. It is translated as CASSSTSGVTGELFF. Looking up the rest from reference TRBV7-3 and TRBJ2-2 gives the full variable domain: GAGVSQTPSNKVTEKGKYVELRCDPISGHTALYWYRQSLGQGPEFLIYFQGTGAADDSGLPNDRFFAVRPEGSVSTLKIQRTERGDSAVYLCASSSTSGVTGELFFGEGSRLTVL.

This clonotype was found a few times. Being one base from a much bigger clone, this may be a read error. The genes are TRBV5-1 and TRBJ2-5; TRBD1 is a possible D gene (6 bases). The CDR3 length is 15 residues. Trimming cost V 4 bases and J 11 bases, with 24 bases left between them. The V gene's germline CDR1 is SGHRS and CDR2 YFSETQ. As DNA, the CDR3 is TGCGCCAGCAGCCTCCGCCAGGGGATTATGAATGAGCAGTACTTC. It yields the protein CASSLRQGIMNEQYF. Full variable domain (remainder filled in from reference TRBV5-1 and TRBJ2-5): KAGVTQTPRYLIKTRGQQVTLSCSPISGHRSVSWYQQTPGQGLQFLFEYFSETQRNKGNFPGRFSGRQFSNSRSEMNVSTLELGDSALYLCASSLRQGIMNEQYFGPGTRLLVL.

V and J are TRBV12-3 or TRBV12-4 and TRBJ2-2; TRBD2 matches at 10 bases. The CDR3 spans 16 residues. V shed 7 bases, J shed 9 bases, and the junction held 14 bases outside the gene matches. This chain's CDR3 is CASTLWASGGSRELFF. The CDR3 nucleotides are TGTGCCAGCACCTTGTGGGCTAGCGGGGGTTCTAGGGAGCTGTTTTTT.

This clonotype occurred many times. This rearrangement joins TRBV5-4 to TRBJ1-1, with D uncertain. This CDR3 is 14 amino acids long. Trimming left V 3 bases short and J 2 bases short, with 11 bases between. CDR1 is SGHNT, CDR2 YYREEE, per germline (reference sequence). The CDR3 protein is CASSSQVLNTEAFF. DNA of the CDR3: TGTGCCAGCAGCTCCCAGGTTTTAAACACTGAAGCTTTCTTT.